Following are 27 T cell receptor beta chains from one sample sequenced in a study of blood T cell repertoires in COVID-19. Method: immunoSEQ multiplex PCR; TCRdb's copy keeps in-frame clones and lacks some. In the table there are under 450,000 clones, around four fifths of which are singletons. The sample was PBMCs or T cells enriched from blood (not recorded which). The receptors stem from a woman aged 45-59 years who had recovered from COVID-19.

The CDR3 nucleotides read TGTGCCAGCAGCCAGAGGGGACTAGCGGTCAATGAGCAGTTCTTC. Translation gives CASSQRGLAVNEQFF. The rearrangement uses TRBV4-2 and TRBJ2-1, with TRBD2 matching over 11 bases. The CDR3 length is 15 residues. The ends lost 3 bases at V and 6 bases at J; junction bases unmatched: 4. The germline V gene encodes CDR1 LGHNA and CDR2 YNFKEQ.

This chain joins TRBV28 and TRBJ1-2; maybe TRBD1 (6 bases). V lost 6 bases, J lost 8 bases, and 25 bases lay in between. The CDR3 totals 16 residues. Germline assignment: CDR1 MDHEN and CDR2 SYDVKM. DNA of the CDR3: TGTGCCAGCAGCCTCCTTACCGGACCCGGGACAACGGGCTACACCTTC. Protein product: CASSLLTGPGTTGYTF.

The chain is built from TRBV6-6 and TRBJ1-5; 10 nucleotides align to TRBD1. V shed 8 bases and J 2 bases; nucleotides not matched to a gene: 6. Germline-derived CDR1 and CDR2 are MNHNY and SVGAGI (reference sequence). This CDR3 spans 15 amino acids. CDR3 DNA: TGTGCCAGCTATCGGACAGGGGGAGGCAATCAGCCCCAGCATTTT. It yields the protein CASYRTGGGNQPQHF.

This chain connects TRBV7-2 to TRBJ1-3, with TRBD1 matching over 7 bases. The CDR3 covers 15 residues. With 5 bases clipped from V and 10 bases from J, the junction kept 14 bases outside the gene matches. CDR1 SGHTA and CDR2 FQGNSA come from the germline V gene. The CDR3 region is CASSTQATGVVTIYF. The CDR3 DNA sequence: TGTGCCAGCAGCACCCAAGCCACAGGGGTGGTTACCATATATTTT.

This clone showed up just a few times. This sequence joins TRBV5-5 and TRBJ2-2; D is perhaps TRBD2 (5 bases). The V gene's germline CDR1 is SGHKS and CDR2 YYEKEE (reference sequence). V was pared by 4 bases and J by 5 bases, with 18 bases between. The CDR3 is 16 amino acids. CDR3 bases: TGTGCCAGCAGCCCCCTCGTGGCCGGAGGAACCGGGGAGCTGTTTTTT. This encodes CASSPLVAGGTGELFF. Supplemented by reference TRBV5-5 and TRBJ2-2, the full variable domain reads DAGVTQSPTHLIKTRGQQVTLRCSPISGHKSVSWYQQVLGQGPQFIFQYYEKEERGRGNFPDRFSARQFPNYSSELNVNALLLGDSALYLCASSPLVAGGTGELFFGEGSRLTVL.

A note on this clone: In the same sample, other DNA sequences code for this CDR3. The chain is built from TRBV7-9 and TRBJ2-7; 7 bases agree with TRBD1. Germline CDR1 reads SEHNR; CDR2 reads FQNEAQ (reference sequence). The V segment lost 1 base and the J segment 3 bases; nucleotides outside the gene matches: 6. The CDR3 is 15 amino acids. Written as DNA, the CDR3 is TGTGCCAGCAGCTTAGGACAGGGTGCGGGCTACGAGCAGTACTTC. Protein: CASSLGQGAGYEQYF.

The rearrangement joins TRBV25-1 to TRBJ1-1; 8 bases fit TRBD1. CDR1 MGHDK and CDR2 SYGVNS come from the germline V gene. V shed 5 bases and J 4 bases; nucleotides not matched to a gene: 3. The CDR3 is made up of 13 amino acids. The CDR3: CASSPTGGTEAFF. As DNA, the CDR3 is TGTGCCAGCAGTCCCACAGGGGGCACTGAAGCTTTCTTT. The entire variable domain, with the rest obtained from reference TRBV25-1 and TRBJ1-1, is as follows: EADIYQTPRYLVIGTGKKITLECSQTMGHDKMYWYQQDPGMELHLIHYSYGVNSTEKGDLSSESTVSRIRTEHFPLTLESARPSHTSQYLCASSPTGGTEAFFGQGTRLTVV.

The CDR3 region is CASSNSVGRGEKLFF. DNA of the CDR3: TGTGCCAGCTCTAATTCGGTTGGAAGGGGAGAAAAACTGTTTTTT. The chain combines TRBV18 with TRBJ1-4; tentatively, D is TRBD1 (5 bases). Trimming took 6 bases from V and 8 from J, leaving 19 bases between them. The CDR3 loop spans 15 amino acids. Germline CDR1 reads KGHSH; CDR2 reads LQKENI.

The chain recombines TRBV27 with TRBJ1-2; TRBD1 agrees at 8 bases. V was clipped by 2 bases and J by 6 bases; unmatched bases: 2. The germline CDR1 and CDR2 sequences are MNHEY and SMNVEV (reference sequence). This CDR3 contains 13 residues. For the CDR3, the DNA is TGTGCCAGCAGTTTAAGGGACAGGAATGGCTACACCTTC. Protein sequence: CASSLRDRNGYTF.

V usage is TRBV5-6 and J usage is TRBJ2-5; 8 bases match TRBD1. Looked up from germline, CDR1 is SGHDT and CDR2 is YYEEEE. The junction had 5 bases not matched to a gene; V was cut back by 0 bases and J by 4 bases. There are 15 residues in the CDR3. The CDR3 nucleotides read TGTGCCAGCAGCTTGGGCGCAGGGGGCGGAGAGACCCAGTACTTC. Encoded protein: CASSLGAGGGETQYF.

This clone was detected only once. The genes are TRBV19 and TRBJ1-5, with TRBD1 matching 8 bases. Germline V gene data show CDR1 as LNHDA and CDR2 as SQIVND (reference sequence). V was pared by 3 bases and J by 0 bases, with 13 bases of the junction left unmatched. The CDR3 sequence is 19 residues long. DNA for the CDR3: TGTGCCAGTAGTATTGGCCGACAGGGGATGGGTTATAGCAATCAGCCCCAGCATTTT. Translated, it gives CASSIGRQGMGYSNQPQHF.

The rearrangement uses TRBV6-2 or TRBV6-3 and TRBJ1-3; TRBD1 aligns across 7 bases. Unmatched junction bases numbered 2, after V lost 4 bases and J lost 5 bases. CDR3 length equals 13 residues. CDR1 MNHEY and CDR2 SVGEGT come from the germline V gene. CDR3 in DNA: TGTGCCAGCAGTTGGGGACAGCGAAACACCATATATTTT. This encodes CASSWGQRNTIYF.

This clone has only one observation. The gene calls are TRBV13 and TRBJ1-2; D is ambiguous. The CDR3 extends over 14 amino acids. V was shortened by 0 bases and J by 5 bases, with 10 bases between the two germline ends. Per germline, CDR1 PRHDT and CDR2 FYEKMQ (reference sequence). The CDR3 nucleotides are TGTGCCAGCAGCTTAGGGGCGGTGGAGTATGGCTACACCTTC. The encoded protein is CASSLGAVEYGYTF.

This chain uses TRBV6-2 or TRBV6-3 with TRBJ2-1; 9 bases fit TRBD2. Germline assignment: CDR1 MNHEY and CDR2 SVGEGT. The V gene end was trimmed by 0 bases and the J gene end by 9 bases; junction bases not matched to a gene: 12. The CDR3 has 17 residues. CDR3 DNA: TGTGCCAGCAGTTACTCAATATATGGGGGACTAGCATTTGAGCAGTTCTTC. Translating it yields CASSYSIYGGLAFEQFF.

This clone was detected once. CDR3 amino acids: CSVEAARSSPEAFF. CDR3 nucleotides: TGCAGCGTTGAAGCCGCGAGGTCTTCCCCTGAAGCTTTCTTT. This rearrangement joins TRBV29-1 to TRBJ1-1, with D hard to call. Germline lookup yields CDR1 SQVTM and CDR2 ANQGSEA. The CDR3 covers 14 residues. Trimming cost V 1 base and J 6 bases, with 15 bases left between them.

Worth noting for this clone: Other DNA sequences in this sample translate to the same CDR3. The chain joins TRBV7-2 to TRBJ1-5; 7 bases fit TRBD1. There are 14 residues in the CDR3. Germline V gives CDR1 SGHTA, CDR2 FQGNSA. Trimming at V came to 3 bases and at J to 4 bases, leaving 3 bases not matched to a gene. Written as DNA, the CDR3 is TGTGCCAGCAGCTTGGACAGGACGAATCAGCCCCAGCATTTT. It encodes CASSLDRTNQPQHF.

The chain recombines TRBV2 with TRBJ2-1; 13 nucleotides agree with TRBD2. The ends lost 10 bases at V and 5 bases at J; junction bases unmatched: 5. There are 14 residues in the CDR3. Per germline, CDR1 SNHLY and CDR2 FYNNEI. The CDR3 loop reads CATGTSGVHNEQFF. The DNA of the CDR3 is TGTGCCACCGGGACTAGCGGGGTCCACAATGAGCAGTTCTTC.

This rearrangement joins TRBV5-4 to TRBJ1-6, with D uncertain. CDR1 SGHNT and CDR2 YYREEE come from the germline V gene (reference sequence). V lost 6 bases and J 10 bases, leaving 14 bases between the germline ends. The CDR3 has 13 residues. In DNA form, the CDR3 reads TGTGCCAGCACCTGGGATCGGAGGTCACCCCTCCACTTT. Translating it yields CASTWDRRSPLHF.

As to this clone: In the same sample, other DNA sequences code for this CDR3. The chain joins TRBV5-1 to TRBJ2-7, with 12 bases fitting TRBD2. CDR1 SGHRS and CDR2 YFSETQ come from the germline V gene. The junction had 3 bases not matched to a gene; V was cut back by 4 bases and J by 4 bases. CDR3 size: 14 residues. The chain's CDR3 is CASSPGTSGYEQYF. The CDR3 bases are TGCGCCAGCAGCCCGGGGACTAGCGGGTACGAGCAGTACTTC. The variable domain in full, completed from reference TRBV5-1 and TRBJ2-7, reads KAGVTQTPRYLIKTRGQQVTLSCSPISGHRSVSWYQQTPGQGLQFLFEYFSETQRNKGNFPGRFSGRQFSNSRSEMNVSTLELGDSALYLCASSPGTSGYEQYFGPGTRLTVT.

CDR3 DNA sequence: TGTGCCAGCAGTTACTCAGTCCGGGACAGGCTTCTCTACGAGCAGTACTTC. Its protein is CASSYSVRDRLLYEQYF. The J gene is TRBJ2-7, the V gene TRBV6-2 or TRBV6-3; 8 positions match TRBD1. The CDR3 runs to 17 residues. The V segment lost 0 bases and the J segment 3 bases; nucleotides outside the gene matches: 10. The V gene's germline CDR1 is MNHEY and CDR2 SVGEGT.

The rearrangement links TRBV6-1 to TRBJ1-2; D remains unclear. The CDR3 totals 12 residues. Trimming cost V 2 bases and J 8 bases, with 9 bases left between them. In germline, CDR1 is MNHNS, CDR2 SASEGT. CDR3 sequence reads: CASSERREGYTF. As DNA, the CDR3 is TGTGCCAGCAGTGAAAGGCGGGAAGGCTACACCTTC.

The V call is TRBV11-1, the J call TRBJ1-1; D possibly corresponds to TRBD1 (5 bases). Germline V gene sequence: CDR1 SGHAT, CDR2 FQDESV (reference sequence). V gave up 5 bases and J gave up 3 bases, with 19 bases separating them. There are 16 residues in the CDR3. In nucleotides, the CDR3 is TGTGCCAGCAGCCGGAGCCTGGGACGGGGGGACACTGAAGCTTTCTTT. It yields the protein CASSRSLGRGDTEAFF. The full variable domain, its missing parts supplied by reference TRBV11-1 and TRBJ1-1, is EAEVAQSPRYKITEKSQAVAFWCDPISGHATLYWYRQILGQGPELLVQFQDESVVDDSQLPKDRFSAERLKGVDSTLKIQPAELGDSAMYLCASSRSLGRGDTEAFFGQGTRLTVV.

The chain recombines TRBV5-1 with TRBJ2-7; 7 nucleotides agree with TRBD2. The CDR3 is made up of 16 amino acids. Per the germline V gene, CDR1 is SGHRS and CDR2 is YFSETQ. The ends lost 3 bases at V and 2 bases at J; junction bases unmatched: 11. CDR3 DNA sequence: TGCGCCAGCAGCTATTCCGGGACTACAAACACCTACGAGCAGTACTTC. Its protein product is CASSYSGTTNTYEQYF.

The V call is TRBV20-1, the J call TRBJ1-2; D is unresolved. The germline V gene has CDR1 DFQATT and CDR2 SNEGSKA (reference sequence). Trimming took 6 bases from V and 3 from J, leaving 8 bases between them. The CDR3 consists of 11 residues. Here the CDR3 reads CSARGDYGYTF. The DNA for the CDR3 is TGCAGTGCCCGCGGTGACTATGGCTACACCTTC.

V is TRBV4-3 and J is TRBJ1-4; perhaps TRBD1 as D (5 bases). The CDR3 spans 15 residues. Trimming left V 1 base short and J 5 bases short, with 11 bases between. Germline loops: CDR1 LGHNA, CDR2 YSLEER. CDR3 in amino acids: CASSQAQAANEKLFF. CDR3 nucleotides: TGCGCCAGCAGCCAAGCACAGGCGGCGAATGAAAAACTGTTTTTT.

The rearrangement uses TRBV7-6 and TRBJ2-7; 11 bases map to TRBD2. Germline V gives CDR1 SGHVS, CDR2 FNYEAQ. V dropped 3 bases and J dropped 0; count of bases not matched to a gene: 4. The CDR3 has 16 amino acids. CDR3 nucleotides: TGTGCCAGCAGCTTGGGACTAGCGGACTCCTCCTACGAGCAGTACTTC. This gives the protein CASSLGLADSSYEQYF.

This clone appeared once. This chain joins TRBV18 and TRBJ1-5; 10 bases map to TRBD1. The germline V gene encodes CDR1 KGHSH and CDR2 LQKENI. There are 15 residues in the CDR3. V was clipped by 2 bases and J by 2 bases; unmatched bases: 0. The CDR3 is CASSPGTGGNQPQHF. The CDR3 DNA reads TGTGCCAGCTCACCAGGGACAGGGGGCAATCAGCCCCAGCATTTT.